This T cell receptor (beta chain) came from a study of shared clonotypes between healthy human individuals. This clone was recorded only once. No antigen is known for it. CDR1 SGDLS and CDR2 YYNGEE come from the germline V gene. V was cut by 4 bases and J by 5 bases, with 24 bases left in between. The CDR3 length is 17 residues. The study's findings and limits: Among non-shared clonotypes, generation probabilities were lower than among those shared by all four donors. Naive CD4 clonotypes were shared across a handful of donors at 4% to 5%. Deeper or shallower sequencing was expected to change how clonotypes are shared among donors.

TCRdb's table, derived via immunoSEQ multiplex PCR, lists solely in-frame clones and lacks some. Among 2,500,000 or so clones listed, more than 85% were seen once. CD4+ cells underwent separation, giving CD45RA+ naive and CD45RA-negative memory subsets. Specimen: naive CD4+ T cells from PBMCs. Subset: CD45RA+ positively selected. The chain couples TRBV9 to TRBJ1-2; tentative D call: TRBD1 (6 bases). The clonotype originates from a man aged 18 to 30 in good health. Some clones in this sample may be carry-over from other donors' samples. The CDR3 here is CASSPRAQGPGRYGYTF. For the CDR3, the DNA is TGTGCCAGCAGCCCCCGGGCCCAGGGGCCGGGTCGATATGGCTACACCTTC.